This T cell receptor beta chain was captured by sequencing in a study of Ad26.COV2.S vaccination and SARS-CoV-2 variants. CDR3 length: 15 amino acids. CDR1 SGHNT and CDR2 YYREEE come from the germline V gene (reference sequence). J was trimmed by 4 bases and V by 4 bases; bases with no gene match: 6. Treatment here: around 19 received Ad26.COV2.S at low or high dose, single or two shots; 5 received placebo; per-sample allocation not given. It was on day 63 after the first vaccine or placebo injection that samples were taken. Sequencing used immunoSEQ multiplex PCR; TCRdb keeps in-frame clones, though not all of them. The sample has more than 350,000 clones, 90% seen once.

This TCR came from a person aged 18-60 years who received the Ad26.COV2.S COVID-19 vaccine or a placebo. Sequencing was performed on peripheral blood, taken in a trial of Ad26.COV2.S vaccine versus placebo. The rearrangement uses TRBV5-4 and TRBJ2-3, with TRBD2 matching over 10 bases. This CDR3 is CASSPLAGGPDTQYF. The CDR3, as DNA: TGTGCCAGCAGCCCTTTAGCGGGAGGCCCAGATACGCAGTATTTT.